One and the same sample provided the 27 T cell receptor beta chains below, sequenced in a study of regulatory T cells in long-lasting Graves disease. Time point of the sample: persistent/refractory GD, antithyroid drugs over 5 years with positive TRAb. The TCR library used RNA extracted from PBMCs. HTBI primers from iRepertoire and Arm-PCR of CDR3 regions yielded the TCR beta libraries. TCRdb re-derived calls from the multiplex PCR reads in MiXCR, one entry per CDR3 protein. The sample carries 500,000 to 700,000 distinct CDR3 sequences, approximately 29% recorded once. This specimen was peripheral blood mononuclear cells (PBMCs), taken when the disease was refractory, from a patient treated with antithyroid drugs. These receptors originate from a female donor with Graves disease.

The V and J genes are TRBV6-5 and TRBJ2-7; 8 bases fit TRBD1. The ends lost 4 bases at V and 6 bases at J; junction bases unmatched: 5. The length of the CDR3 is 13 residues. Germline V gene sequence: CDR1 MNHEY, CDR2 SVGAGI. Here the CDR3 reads CASSLGDRSEQYF. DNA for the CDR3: TGTGCCAGCAGTTTGGGGGACAGGAGCGAGCAGTACTTC.

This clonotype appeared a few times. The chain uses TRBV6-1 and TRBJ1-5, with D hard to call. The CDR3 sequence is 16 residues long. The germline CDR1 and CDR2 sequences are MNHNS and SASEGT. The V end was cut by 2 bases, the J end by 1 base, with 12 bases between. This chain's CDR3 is CASSERAARSNQPQHF. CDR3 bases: TGTGCCAGCAGTGAAAGAGCAGCGAGAAGCAATCAGCCCCAGCATTTT.

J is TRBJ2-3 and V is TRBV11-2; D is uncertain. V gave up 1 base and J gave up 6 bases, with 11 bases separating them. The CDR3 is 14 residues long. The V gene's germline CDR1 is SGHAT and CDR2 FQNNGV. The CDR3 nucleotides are TGTGCCAGCAGCTTAGCCCCTTCCGGGGATACGCAGTATTTT. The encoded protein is CASSLAPSGDTQYF.

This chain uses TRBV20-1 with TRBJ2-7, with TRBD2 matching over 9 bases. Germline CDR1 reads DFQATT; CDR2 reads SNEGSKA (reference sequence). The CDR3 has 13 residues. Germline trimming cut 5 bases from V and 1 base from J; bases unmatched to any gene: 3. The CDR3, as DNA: TGCAGTGCTGTTAGCGGGAGTTCCTACGAGCAGTACTTC. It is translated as CSAVSGSSYEQYF.

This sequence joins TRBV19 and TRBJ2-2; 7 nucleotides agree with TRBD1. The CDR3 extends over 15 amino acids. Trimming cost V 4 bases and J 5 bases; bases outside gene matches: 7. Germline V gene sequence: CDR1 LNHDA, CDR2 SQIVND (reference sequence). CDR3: CASSRDSTGTGELFF. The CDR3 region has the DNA TGTGCCAGTAGTAGGGACAGCACTGGTACCGGGGAGCTGTTTTTT.

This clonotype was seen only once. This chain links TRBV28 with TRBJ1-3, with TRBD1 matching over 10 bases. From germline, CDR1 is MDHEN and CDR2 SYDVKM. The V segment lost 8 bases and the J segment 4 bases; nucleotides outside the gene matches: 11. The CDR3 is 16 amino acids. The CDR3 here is CASGLRQGAVGNTIYF. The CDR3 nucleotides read TGTGCCAGCGGATTAAGACAGGGGGCGGTGGGAAACACCATATATTTT.

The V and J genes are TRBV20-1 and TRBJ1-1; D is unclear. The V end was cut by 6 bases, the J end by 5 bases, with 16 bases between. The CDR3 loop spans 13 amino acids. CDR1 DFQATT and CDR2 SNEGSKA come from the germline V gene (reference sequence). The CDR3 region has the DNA TGCAGTGCGGCCTATCGGGGAGGGACTGAAGCTTTCTTT. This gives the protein CSAAYRGGTEAFF.

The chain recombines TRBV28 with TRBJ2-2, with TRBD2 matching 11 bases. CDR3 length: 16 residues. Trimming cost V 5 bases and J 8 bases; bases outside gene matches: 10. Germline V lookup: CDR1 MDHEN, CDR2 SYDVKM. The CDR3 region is CASSPTSGGSAGELFF. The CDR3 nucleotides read TGTGCCAGCAGTCCCACTAGCGGGGGCTCCGCTGGGGAGCTGTTTTTT.

CDR3 protein: CATRRGGSVDQPQHF. The CDR3 nucleotides read TGTGCCACCCGAAGGGGGGGGTCTGTGGATCAGCCCCAGCATTTT. This sequence joins TRBV15 and TRBJ1-5, with D possibly TRBD1 on 6 matching bases. Trimming shortened V by 8 bases and J by 5 bases, and 19 bases separated the two germline ends. The CDR3 extends over 15 amino acids. The germline V gene has CDR1 LNHNV and CDR2 YYDKDF (reference sequence).

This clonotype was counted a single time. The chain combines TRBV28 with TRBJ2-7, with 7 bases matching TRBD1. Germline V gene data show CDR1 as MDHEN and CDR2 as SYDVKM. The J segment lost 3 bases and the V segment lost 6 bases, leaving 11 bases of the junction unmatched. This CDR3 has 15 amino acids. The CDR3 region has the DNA TGTGCCAGCAGGTCCCCGGGACAGAGGTTCTACGAGCAGTACTTC. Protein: CASRSPGQRFYEQYF.

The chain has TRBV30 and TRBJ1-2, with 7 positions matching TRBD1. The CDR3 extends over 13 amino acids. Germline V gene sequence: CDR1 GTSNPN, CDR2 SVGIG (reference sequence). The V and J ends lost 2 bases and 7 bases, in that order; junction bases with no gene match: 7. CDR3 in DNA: TGTGCCTGGAGTACCTACCCAGGGGGTGGCTACACCTTC. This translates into CAWSTYPGGGYTF.

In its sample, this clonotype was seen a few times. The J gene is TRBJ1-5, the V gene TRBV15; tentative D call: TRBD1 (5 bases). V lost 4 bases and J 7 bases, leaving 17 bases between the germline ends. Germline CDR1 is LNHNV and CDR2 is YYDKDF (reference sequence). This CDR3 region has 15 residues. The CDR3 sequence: CATSTGRNSGQPQHF. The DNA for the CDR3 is TGTGCCACCAGCACGGGACGTAACTCGGGGCAGCCCCAGCATTTT.

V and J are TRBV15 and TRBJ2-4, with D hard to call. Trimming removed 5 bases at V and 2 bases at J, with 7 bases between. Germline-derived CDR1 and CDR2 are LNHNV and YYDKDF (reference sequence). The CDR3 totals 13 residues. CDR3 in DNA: TGTGCCACCAGCCCGGTGACCAAAAACATTCAGTACTTC. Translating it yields CATSPVTKNIQYF. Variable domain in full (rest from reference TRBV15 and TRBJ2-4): DAMVIQNPRYQVTQFGKPVTLSCSQTLNHNVMYWYQQKSSQAPKLLFHYYDKDFNNEADTPDNFQSRRPNTSFCFLDIRSPGLGDTAMYLCATSPVTKNIQYFGAGTRLSVL.

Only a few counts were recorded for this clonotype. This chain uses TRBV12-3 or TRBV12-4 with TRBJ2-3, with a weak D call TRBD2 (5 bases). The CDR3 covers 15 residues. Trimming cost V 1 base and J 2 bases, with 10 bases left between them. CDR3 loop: CASSLERLPTDTQYF. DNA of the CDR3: TGTGCCAGCAGTTTAGAGAGACTACCCACAGATACGCAGTATTTT.

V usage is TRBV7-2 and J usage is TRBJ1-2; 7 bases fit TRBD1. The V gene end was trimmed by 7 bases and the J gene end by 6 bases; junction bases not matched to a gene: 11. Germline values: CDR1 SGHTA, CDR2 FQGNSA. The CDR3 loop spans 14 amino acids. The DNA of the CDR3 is TGTGCCAGCAACCAACCCCTACAGGGGAATGGCTACACCTTC. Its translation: CASNQPLQGNGYTF.

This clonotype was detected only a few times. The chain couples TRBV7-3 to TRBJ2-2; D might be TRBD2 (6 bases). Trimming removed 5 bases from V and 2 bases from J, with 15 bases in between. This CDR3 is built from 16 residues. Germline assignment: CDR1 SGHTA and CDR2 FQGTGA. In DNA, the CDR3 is TGTGCCAGCAGCGCGACGGGACTCGTAAACACCGGGGAGCTGTTTTTT. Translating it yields CASSATGLVNTGELFF.

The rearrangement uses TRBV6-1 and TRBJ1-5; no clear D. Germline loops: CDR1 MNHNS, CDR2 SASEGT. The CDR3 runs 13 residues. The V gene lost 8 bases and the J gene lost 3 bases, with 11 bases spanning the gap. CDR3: CASGNSANQPQHF. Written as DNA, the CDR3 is TGTGCCAGCGGAAATAGCGCCAATCAGCCCCAGCATTTT.

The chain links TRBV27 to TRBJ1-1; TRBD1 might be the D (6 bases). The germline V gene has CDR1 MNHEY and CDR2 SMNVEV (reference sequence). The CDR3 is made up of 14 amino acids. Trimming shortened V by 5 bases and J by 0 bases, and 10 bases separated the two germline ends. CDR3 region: CASSARGMNTEAFF. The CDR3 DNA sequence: TGTGCCAGCAGTGCCAGGGGAATGAACACTGAAGCTTTCTTT.

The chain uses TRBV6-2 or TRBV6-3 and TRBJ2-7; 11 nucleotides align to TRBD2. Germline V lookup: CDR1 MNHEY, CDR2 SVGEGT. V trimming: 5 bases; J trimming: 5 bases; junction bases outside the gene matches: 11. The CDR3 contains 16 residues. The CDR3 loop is CASSPRASGRSNEQYF. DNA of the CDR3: TGTGCCAGCAGTCCCCGGGCTAGCGGGAGGAGCAACGAGCAGTACTTC.

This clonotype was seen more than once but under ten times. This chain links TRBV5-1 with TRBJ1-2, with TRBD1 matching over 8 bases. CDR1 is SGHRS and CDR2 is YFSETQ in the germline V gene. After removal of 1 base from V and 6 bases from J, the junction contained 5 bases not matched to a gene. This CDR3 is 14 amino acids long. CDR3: CASSLSPGGNGYTF. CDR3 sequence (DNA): TGCGCCAGCAGCTTGTCCCCAGGGGGCAATGGCTACACCTTC.

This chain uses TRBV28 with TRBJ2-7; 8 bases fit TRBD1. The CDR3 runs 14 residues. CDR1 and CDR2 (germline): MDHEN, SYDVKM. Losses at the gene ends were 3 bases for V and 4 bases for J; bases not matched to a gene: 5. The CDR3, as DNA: TGTGCCAGCAGTTTGCGTAGGGACAGGTACGAGCAGTACTTC. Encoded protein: CASSLRRDRYEQYF.

The CDR3 sequence: CASSSTVTLGTEAFF. As DNA, the CDR3 is TGCGCCAGCAGCTCCACAGTTACCCTCGGCACTGAAGCTTTCTTT. The rearrangement links TRBV5-1 to TRBJ1-1; D not certain. Germline assignment: CDR1 SGHRS and CDR2 YFSETQ. The CDR3 length is 15 residues. Trimming left V 3 bases short and J 4 bases short, with 16 bases between.

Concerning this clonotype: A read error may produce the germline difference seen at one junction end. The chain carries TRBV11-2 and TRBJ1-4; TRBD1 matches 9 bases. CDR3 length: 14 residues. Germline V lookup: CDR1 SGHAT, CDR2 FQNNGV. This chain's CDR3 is CAGRGTGTDEKLFF. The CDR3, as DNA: TGTGCCGGCAGAGGGACAGGGACGGATGAAAAACTGTTTTTT.

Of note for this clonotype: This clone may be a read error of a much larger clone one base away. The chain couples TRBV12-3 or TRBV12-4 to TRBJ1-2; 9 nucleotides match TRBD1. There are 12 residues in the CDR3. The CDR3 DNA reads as TGTGCCAGCAGTGGGACAGGGAATGGCTGCACCTTC. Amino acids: CASSGTGNGCTF.

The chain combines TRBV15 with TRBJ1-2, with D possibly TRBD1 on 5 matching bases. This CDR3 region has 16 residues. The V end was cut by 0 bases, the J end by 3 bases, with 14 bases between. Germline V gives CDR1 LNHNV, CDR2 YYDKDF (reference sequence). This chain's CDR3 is CATSRDLRRGDYGYTF. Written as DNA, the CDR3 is TGTGCCACCAGCAGAGATCTCCGGAGGGGTGACTATGGCTACACCTTC. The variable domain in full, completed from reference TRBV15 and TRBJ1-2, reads DAMVIQNPRYQVTQFGKPVTLSCSQTLNHNVMYWYQQKSSQAPKLLFHYYDKDFNNEADTPDNFQSRRPNTSFCFLDIRSPGLGDTAMYLCATSRDLRRGDYGYTFGSGTRLTVV.

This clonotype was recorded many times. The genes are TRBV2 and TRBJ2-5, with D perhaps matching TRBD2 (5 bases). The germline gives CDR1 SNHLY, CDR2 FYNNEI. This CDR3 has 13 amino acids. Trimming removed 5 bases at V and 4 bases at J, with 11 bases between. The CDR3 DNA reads TGTGCCAGCAGTTTACTGGGGAGAGAGACCCAGTACTTC. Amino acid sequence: CASSLLGRETQYF.

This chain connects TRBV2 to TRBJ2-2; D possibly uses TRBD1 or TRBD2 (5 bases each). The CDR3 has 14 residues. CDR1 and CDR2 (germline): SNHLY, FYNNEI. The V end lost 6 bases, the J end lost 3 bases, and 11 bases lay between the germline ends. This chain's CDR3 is CASSRDGHTGELFF. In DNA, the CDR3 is TGTGCCAGCAGCAGGGACGGACACACCGGGGAGCTGTTTTTT. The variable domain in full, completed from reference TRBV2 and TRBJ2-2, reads EPEVTQTPSHQVTQMGQEVILRCVPISNHLYFYWYRQILGQKVEFLVSFYNNEISEKSEIFDDQFSVERPDGSNFTLKIRSTKLEDSAMYFCASSRDGHTGELFFGEGSRLTVL.